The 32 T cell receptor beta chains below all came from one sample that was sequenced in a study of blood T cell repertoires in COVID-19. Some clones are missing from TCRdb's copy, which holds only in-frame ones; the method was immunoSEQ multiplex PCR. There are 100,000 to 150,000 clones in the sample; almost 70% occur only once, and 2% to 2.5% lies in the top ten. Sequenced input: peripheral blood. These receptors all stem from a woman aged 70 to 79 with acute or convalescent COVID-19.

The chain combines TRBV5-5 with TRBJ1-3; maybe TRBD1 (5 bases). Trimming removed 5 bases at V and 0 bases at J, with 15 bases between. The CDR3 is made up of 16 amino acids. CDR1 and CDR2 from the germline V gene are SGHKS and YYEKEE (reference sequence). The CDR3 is CASSLLTVPSGNTIYF. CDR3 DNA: TGTGCCAGCAGTTTACTGACAGTTCCCTCTGGAAACACCATATATTTT.

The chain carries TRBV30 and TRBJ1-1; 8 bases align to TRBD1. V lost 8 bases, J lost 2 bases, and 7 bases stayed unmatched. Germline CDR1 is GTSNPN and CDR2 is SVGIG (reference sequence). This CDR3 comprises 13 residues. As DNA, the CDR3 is TGTGCCGGACCGACAGGGGTCAACACTGAAGCTTTCTTT. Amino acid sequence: CAGPTGVNTEAFF.

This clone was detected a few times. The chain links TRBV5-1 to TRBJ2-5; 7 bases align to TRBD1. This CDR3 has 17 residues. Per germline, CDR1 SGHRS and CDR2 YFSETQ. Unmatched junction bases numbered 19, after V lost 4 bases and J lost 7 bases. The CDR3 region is CASSDSIDGTVLGTQYF. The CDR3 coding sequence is TGCGCCAGCAGCGACTCCATAGACGGGACAGTGCTAGGGACCCAGTACTTC.

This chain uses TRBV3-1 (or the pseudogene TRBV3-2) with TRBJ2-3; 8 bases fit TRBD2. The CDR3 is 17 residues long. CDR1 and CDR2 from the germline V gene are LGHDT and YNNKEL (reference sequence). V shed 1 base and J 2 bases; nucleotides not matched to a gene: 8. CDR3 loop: CASSQGRVAGHTDTQYF. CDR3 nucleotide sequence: TGTGCCAGCAGCCAAGGAAGGGTAGCGGGACACACAGATACGCAGTATTTT.

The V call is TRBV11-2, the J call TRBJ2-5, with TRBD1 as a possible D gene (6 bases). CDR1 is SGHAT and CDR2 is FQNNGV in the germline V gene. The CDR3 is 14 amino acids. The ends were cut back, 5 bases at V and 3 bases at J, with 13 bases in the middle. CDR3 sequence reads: CASSVSGTKETQYF. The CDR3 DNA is TGTGCCAGCAGCGTTTCCGGGACAAAAGAGACCCAGTACTTC.

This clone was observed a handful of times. The CDR3 loop is CASNPSLAKNIQYF. In DNA form, the CDR3 reads TGTGCCAGCAATCCCTCCCTGGCCAAAAACATTCAGTACTTC. This chain links TRBV28 with TRBJ2-4; no firm D call. CDR1 and CDR2 from the germline V gene are MDHEN and SYDVKM. The CDR3 is 14 amino acids. V was clipped by 7 bases and J by 1 base, with 11 bases between them.

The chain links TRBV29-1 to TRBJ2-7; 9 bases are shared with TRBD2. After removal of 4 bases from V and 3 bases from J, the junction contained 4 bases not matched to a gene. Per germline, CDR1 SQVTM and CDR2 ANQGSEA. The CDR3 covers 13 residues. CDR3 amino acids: CSVARGGVYEQYF. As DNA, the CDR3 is TGCAGCGTTGCGCGGGGGGGAGTCTACGAGCAGTACTTC.

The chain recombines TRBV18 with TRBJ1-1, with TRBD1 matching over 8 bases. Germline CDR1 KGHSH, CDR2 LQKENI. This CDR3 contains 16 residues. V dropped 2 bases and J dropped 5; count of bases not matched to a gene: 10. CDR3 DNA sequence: TGTGCCAGCTCACCATTCACAGGGGGGTGGGAGACTGAAGCTTTCTTT. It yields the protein CASSPFTGGWETEAFF.

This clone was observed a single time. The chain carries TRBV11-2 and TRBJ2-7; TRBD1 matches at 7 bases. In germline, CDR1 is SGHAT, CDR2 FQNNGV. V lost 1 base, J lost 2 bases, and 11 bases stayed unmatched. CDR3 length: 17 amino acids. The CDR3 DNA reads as TGTGCCAGCAGCTTAGGGTCCACAGGGGTGAGCACCTACGAGCAGTACTTC. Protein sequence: CASSLGSTGVSTYEQYF.

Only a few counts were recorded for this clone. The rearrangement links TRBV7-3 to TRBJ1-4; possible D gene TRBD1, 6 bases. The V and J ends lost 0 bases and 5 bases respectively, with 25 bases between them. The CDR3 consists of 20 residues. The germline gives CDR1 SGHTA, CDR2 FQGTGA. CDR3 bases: TGTGCCAGCAGCTTAACGGGCGTCAACTCCGTAACAAGGGGGAATGAAAAACTGTTTTTT. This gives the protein CASSLTGVNSVTRGNEKLFF.

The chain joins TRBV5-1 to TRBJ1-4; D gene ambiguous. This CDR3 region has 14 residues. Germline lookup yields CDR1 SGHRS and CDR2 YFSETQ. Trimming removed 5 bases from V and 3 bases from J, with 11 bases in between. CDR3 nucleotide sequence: TGCGCCAGCAGACCAGAGGGCTCTAATGAAAAACTGTTTTTT. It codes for CASRPEGSNEKLFF. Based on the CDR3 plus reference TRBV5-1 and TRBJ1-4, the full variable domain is KAGVTQTPRYLIKTRGQQVTLSCSPISGHRSVSWYQQTPGQGLQFLFEYFSETQRNKGNFPGRFSGRQFSNSRSEMNVSTLELGDSALYLCASRPEGSNEKLFFGSGTQLSVL.

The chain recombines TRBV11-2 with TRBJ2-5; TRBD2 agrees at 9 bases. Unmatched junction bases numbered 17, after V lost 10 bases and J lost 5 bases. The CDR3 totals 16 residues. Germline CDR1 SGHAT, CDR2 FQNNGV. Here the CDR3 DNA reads TGTGCCACCCGAGGAGGAGGCGGGGGGGCCAGGGAGACCCAGTACTTC. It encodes CATRGGGGGARETQYF.

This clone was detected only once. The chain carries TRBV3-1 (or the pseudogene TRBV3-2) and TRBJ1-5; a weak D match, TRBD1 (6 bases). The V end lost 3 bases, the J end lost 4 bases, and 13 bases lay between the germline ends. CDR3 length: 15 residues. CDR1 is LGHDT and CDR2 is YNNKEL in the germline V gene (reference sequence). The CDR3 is CASSQSRGSNQPQHF. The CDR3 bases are TGTGCCAGCAGCCAGAGCAGGGGCAGTAATCAGCCCCAGCATTTT.

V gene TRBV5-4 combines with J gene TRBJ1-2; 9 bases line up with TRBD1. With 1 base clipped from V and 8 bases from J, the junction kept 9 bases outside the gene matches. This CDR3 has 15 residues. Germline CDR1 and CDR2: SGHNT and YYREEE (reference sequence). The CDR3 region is CASSLWGTGGRGYTF. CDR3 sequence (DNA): TGTGCCAGCAGCTTGTGGGGCACAGGGGGCCGAGGCTACACCTTC. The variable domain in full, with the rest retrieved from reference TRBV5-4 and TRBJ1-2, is ETGVTQSPTHLIKTRGQQVTLRCSSQSGHNTVSWYQQALGQGPQFIFQYYREEENGRGNFPPRFSGLQFPNYSSELNVNALELDDSALYLCASSLWGTGGRGYTFGSGTRLTVV.

CDR3 sequence: CASSQEPGQGRLFF. Here the CDR3 DNA reads TGTGCCAGCAGCCAAGAACCGGGACAGGGACGGCTGTTTTTT. The chain combines TRBV14 with TRBJ2-2; TRBD1 agrees at 9 bases. The CDR3 contains 14 residues. CDR1 and CDR2 (germline): SGHDN, FVKESK. The V segment lost 0 bases and the J segment 13 bases; nucleotides outside the gene matches: 6.

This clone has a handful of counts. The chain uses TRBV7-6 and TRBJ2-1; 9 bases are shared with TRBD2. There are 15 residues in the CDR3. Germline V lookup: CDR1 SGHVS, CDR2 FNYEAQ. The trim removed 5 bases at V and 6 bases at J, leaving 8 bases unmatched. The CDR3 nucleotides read TGTGCCAGCAGCGCGGCGGGAGGGCCCGGCAATGAGCAGTTCTTC. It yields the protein CASSAAGGPGNEQFF.

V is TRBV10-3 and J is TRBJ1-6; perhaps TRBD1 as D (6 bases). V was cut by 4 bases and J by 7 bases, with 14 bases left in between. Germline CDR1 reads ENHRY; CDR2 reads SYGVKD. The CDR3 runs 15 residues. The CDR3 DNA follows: TGTGCCATCAGTGCCTCTGGGCAGGGGAATTCACCCCTCCACTTT. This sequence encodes CAISASGQGNSPLHF.

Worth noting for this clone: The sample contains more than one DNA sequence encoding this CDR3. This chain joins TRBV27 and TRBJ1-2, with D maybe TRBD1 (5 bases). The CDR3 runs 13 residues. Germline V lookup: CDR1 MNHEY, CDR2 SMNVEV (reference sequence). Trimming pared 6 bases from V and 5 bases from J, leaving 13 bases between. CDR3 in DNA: TGTGCCAGCAGCTCACTCAGGGATTATGGCTACACCTTC. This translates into CASSSLRDYGYTF.

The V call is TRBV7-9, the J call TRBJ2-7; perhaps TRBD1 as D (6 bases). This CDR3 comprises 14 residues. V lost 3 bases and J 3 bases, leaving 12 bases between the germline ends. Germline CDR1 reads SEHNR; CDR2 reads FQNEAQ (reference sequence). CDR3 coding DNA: TGTGCCAGCAGCTTGGGGGCCAGCGGCTACGAGCAGTACTTC. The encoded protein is CASSLGASGYEQYF.

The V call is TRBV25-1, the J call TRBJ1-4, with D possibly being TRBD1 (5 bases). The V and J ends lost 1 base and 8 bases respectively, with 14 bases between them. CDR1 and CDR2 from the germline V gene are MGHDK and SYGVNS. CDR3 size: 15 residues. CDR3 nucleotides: TGTGCCAGCAGTGAATCGGGAGGGGCTTGGGAAAAACTGTTTTTT. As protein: CASSESGGAWEKLFF.

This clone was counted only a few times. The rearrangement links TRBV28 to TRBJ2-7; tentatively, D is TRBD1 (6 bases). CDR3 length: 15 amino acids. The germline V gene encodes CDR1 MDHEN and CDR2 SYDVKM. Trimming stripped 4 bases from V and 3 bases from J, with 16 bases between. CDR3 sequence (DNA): TGTGCCAGCAGTTCCGTTTTACAGGGTTACTACGAGCAGTACTTC. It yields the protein CASSSVLQGYYEQYF.

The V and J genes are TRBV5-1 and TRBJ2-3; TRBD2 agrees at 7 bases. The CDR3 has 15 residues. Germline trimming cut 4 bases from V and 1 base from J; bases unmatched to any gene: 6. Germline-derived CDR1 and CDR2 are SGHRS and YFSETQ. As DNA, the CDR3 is TGCGCCAGCAGCCCCCGGGGGGAAGGCACAGATACGCAGTATTTT. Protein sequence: CASSPRGEGTDTQYF.

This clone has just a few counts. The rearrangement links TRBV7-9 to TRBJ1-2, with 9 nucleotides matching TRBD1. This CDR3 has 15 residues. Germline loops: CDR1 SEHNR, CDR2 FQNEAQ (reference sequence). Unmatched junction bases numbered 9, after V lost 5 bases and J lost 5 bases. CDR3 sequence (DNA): TGTGCCAGCAGCCTAACAGGGGGCGCAGGATATGGCTACACCTTC. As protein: CASSLTGGAGYGYTF. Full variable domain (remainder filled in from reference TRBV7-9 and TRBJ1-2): DTGVSQNPRHKITKRGQNVTFRCDPISEHNRLYWYRQTLGQGPEFLTYFQNEAQLEKSRLLSDRFSAERPKGSFSTLEIQRTEQGDSAMYLCASSLTGGAGYGYTFGSGTRLTVV.

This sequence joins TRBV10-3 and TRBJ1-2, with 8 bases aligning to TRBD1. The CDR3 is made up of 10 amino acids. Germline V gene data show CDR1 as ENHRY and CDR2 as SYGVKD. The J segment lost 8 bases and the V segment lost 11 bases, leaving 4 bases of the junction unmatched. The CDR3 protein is CASGTGGYTF. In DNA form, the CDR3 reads TGTGCCTCCGGGACAGGCGGCTACACCTTC.

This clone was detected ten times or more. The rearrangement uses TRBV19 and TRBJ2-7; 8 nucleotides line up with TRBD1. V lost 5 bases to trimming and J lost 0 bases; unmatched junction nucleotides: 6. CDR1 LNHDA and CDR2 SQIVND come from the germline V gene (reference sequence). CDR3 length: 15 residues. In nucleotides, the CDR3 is TGTGCCAGTAGTCTTTCCGGGACAGGCTCCTACGAGCAGTACTTC. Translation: CASSLSGTGSYEQYF.

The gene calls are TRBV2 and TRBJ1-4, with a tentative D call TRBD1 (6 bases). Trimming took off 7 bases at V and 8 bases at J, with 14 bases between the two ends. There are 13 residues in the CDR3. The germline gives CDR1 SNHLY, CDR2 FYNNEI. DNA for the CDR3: TGTGCCAGCACCACAGGGATGGGGGAAAAACTGTTTTTT. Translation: CASTTGMGEKLFF.

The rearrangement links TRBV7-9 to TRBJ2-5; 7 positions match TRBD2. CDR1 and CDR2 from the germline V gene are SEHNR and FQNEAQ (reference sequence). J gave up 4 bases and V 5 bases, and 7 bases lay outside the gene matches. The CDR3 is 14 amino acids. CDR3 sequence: CASSIRGGGETQYF. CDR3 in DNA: TGTGCCAGCAGCATAAGGGGCGGGGGAGAGACCCAGTACTTC.

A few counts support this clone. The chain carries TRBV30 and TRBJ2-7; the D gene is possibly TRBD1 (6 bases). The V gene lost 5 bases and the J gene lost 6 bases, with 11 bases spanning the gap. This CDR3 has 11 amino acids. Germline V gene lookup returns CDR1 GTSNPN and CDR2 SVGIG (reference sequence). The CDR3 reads CAWATGTEQYF. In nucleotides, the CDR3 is TGTGCCTGGGCCACAGGGACCGAGCAGTACTTC.

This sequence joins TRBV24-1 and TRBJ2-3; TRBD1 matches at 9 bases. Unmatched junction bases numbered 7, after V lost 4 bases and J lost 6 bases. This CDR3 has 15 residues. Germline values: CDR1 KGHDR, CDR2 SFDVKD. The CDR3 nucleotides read TGTGCCACCAGTGACCCCGGACAGGGGTTGGATACGCAGTATTTT. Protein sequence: CATSDPGQGLDTQYF.

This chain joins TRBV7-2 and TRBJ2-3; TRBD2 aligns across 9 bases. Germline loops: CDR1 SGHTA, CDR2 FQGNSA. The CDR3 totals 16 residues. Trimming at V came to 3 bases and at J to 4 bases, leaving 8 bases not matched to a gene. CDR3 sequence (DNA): TGTGCCAGCAGCTTGGCAAGCGGGGGGACCGCAGATACGCAGTATTTT. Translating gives CASSLASGGTADTQYF.

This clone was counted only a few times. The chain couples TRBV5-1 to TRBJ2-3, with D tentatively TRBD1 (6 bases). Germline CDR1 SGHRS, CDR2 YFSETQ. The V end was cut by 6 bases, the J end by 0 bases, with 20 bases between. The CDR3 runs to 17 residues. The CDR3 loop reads CASTPGRTASSTDTQYF. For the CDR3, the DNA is TGCGCCAGCACCCCGGGTAGGACAGCCTCTAGCACAGATACGCAGTATTTT.

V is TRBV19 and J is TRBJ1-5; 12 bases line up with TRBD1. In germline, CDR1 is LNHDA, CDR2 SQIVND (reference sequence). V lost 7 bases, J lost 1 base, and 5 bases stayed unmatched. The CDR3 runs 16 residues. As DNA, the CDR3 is TGTGCCAGTACCGGGACAGGGGGCCGGAGCAATCAGCCCCAGCATTTT. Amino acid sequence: CASTGTGGRSNQPQHF.